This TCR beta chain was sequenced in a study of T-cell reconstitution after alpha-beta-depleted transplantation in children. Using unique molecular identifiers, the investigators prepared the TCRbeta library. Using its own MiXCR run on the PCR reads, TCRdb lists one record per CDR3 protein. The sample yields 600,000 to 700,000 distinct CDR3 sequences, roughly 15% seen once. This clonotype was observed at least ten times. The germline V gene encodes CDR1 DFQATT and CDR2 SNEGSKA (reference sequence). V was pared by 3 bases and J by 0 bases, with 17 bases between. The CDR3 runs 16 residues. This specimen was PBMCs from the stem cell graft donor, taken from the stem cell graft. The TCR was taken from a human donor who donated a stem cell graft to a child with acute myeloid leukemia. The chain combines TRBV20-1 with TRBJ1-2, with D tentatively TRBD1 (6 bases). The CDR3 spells CSARGTGPLTNYGYTF. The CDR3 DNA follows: TGCAGTGCTAGGGGAACAGGGCCCCTAACTAACTATGGCTACACCTTC.